This TCR beta chain was profiled in a study of blood T cell repertoires in COVID-19 (TCRdb year 2020). For context, the study as a whole: The collaborator samples originated in the United States, Italy and Spain and spanned the acute and convalescent phases of COVID-19. The material from the prospective study consisted of cDNA or gDNA derived from T cells, B-cell-depleted T cells, or PBMCs. Deeply sampled blood TCRbeta repertoires from subjects exposed to, actively infected with, or recovered from COVID-19 were included in the dataset. The repertoires were made available in a free public database intended to serve as a resource for research on the immune response to SARS-CoV-2. The samples were drawn from the first 160 participants of the ongoing ImmuneRACE study and from about 1,200 subjects provided by 6 global collaborators. Sample metadata almost always included a de-identified subject ID, COVID-19 status, age in years and sex. Where available, HLA class I and class II types were obtained from metadata supplied by the sample provider rather than from assay-based typing.

Here is what the overall study found, with its caveats: How much clinical and demographic metadata was included differed by source and by participant, and the metadata was provided uncurated.

The CDR3 sequence holds 15 residues, the cysteine and phenylalanine included. CDR3 DNA only is kept here, 45 bases in frame from base 1. The germline V gene yields SGHDN for CDR1 and FVKESK for CDR2. Trimming costs V 3 bases and J 4 bases, and their ends lie 14 bases apart. TCRbeta CDR3 regions were amplified from genomic DNA using the immunoSEQ Assay, a bias-controlled multiplex PCR. Processing in the source paper ran as follows. Nucleated cell counts per sample were estimated from amplification of reference gene primers within the assay. To quantify the absolute abundance of each unique TCRbeta CDR3 rearrangement, sequence reads were collapsed and filtered. For each sample, productive Simpson clonality was calculated as the square root of Simpson's diversity index over productive rearrangements. TCRdb mirrors the immuneACCESS table, restricted to in-frame sequences. Some clones are absent from its copies; in checked studies, under half trace to an unresolved V gene, and the reason for the others is unknown. That table supplies the V and J calls and clone size; D and trimming were determined from the DNA. The sample data list hundreds of thousands of clones, and around nine tenths of these were observed just once. The ten largest clones represent under 2% of the sample.

Notes on this clone: It lacks a known antigen. The record has no base qualities; no much larger clone is one base away.

Another Seattle source contributed samples from volunteer blood donors who had recovered from COVID-19. The collaborating institutions used their own protocols to collect whole blood in K2EDTA tubes. For TCRbeta analysis, collaborators shipped samples in one of three forms: frozen whole blood, isolated PBMCs, or DNA extracted from either of those sample types. The TCR originated in a woman between 55 and 75 years old who had recovered from COVID-19. The sample was peripheral blood. The chain is encoded by TRBV14 joined to TRBJ2-3, with TRBD1 tentatively as D gene (6 bases match). The CDR3 region: CASSQDYSGADTQYF. The DNA is as follows: TGTGCCAGCAGCCAGGATTACTCAGGGGCAGATACGCAGTATTTT.